Shown below are 15 T cell receptor beta chains from a single sample sequenced in a study of OX40 agonist ivuxolimab in advanced cancers. TCRdb's copy holds only in-frame clones and misses some; the assay was immunoSEQ multiplex PCR. The profile shows 80,000 or so clones, about 93% of them singletons. The sample consisted of CD4+ or CD8+ T cells sorted from blood, taken in a trial of the OX40 agonist ivuxolimab. The receptor source for this set is an adult with an advanced solid tumor such as melanoma, head and neck, liver or kidney cancer.

This chain uses TRBV7-2 with TRBJ2-7; 8 nucleotides match TRBD2. CDR1 is SGHTA and CDR2 is FQGNSA in the germline V gene. The V gene end was trimmed by 1 base and the J gene end by 2 bases; junction bases not matched to a gene: 4. CDR3 length: 15 residues. The CDR3: CASSLVQGLAYEQYF. CDR3 sequence (DNA): TGTGCCAGCAGCTTAGTGCAGGGACTAGCCTACGAGCAGTACTTC.

This clone was detected a few times. Other DNA sequences in the sample encode the same CDR3. J is TRBJ1-5 and V is TRBV18, with 7 bases lining up with TRBD1. V trimming: 6 bases; J trimming: 5 bases; junction bases outside the gene matches: 4. In germline, CDR1 is KGHSH, CDR2 LQKENI. The CDR3 has 13 amino acids. The CDR3 protein is CASSLDRDQPQHF. The CDR3 region has the DNA TGTGCCAGCTCCCTTGACAGGGATCAGCCCCAGCATTTT.

The chain employs TRBV7-9 and TRBJ2-5; no clear D. The CDR3 covers 13 residues. The germline V gene has CDR1 SEHNR and CDR2 FQNEAQ (reference sequence). V was shortened by 2 bases and J by 2 bases, with 6 bases between the two germline ends. CDR3 nucleotides: TGTGCCAGCAGCTTACAGATTCAAGAGACCCAGTACTTC. Protein sequence: CASSLQIQETQYF. Full variable domain (rest looked up from reference TRBV7-9 and TRBJ2-5): DTGVSQNPRHKITKRGQNVTFRCDPISEHNRLYWYRQTLGQGPEFLTYFQNEAQLEKSRLLSDRFSAERPKGSFSTLEIQRTEQGDSAMYLCASSLQIQETQYFGPGTRLLVL.

The rearrangement links TRBV27 to TRBJ2-1; TRBD2 is a possible D gene (6 bases). The germline V and J ends were trimmed by 8 bases and 7 bases, with 27 bases remaining between them. This CDR3 comprises 17 residues. The germline gives CDR1 MNHEY, CDR2 SMNVEV (reference sequence). The DNA of the CDR3 is TGTGCCAGCGCCCCCAGCTTATGGGGGGTTTCGGGGAATGAGCAGTTCTTC. This gives the protein CASAPSLWGVSGNEQFF.

This clone was counted only a few times. This chain joins TRBV5-1 and TRBJ1-3, with a tentative D call TRBD1 (5 bases). The CDR3 is made up of 14 amino acids. The V gene lost 4 bases and the J gene lost 2 bases, with 10 bases spanning the gap. Germline loops: CDR1 SGHRS, CDR2 YFSETQ. The CDR3 protein is CASSPGTTGNTIYF. CDR3 DNA: TGCGCCAGCAGCCCGGGGACTACTGGAAACACCATATATTTT. Drawing the rest from reference TRBV5-1 and TRBJ1-3, the complete variable domain is KAGVTQTPRYLIKTRGQQVTLSCSPISGHRSVSWYQQTPGQGLQFLFEYFSETQRNKGNFPGRFSGRQFSNSRSEMNVSTLELGDSALYLCASSPGTTGNTIYFGEGSWLTVV.

This clone was counted once. The chain couples TRBV30 to TRBJ1-2, with D possibly matching TRBD1 (6 bases). Deletions cut 3 bases from V and 6 bases from J, with 14 bases between. Per the germline V gene, CDR1 is GTSNPN and CDR2 is SVGIG (reference sequence). CDR3 length: 13 residues. The DNA of the CDR3 is TGTGCCTGGAGCCGACAGGTTAAGGATGGCTACACCTTC. Its translation is CAWSRQVKDGYTF.

The gene calls are TRBV7-2 and TRBJ2-5; D possibly corresponds to TRBD2 (5 bases). Per the germline V gene, CDR1 is SGHTA and CDR2 is FQGNSA. V dropped 5 bases and J dropped 2 bases, with 12 bases sitting between them. The CDR3 consists of 14 residues. The CDR3 region is CASSLGREQETQYF. CDR3 bases: TGTGCCAGCAGCCTAGGACGGGAACAAGAGACCCAGTACTTC.

The chain carries TRBV6-5 and TRBJ2-7; 7 bases line up with TRBD2. Germline V gene lookup returns CDR1 MNHEY and CDR2 SVGAGI. This CDR3 is built from 14 residues. V was clipped by 4 bases and J by 4 bases; unmatched bases: 7. The CDR3 region has the DNA TGTGCCAGCAGTTCTCCGGGACTAATATACGAGCAGTACTTC. Translated, it gives CASSSPGLIYEQYF.

The rearrangement joins TRBV28 to TRBJ2-5; TRBD2 agrees at 14 bases. The CDR3 sequence is 18 residues long. With V trimmed by 3 bases and J by 5 bases, 11 bases remained unmatched. The germline V gene has CDR1 MDHEN and CDR2 SYDVKM. CDR3 amino acids: CASSLGGTSGRSPETQYF. CDR3 nucleotides: TGTGCCAGCAGTTTGGGGGGGACTAGCGGGAGATCCCCCGAGACCCAGTACTTC.

V is TRBV9 and J is TRBJ2-3, with D perhaps TRBD2 (7 bases). Germline CDR1 and CDR2: SGDLS and YYNGEE. The CDR3 covers 15 residues. Trimming took off 5 bases at V and 0 bases at J, with 13 bases between the two ends. The CDR3 DNA follows: TGTGCCAGCAGAGGGGGGGGCCTTAGCACAGATACGCAGTATTTT. Amino acids: CASRGGGLSTDTQYF.

The chain links TRBV29-1 to TRBJ2-2, with D uncertain. This CDR3 contains 12 residues. Between the trimmed V and J ends, which lost 5 bases and 3 bases, there was a span of 7 bases. Germline values: CDR1 SQVTM, CDR2 ANQGSEA. The CDR3 DNA follows: TGCAGCGTTCTTCGGGACACCGGGGAGCTGTTTTTT. This codes for CSVLRDTGELFF.

The CDR3 nucleotides are TGTGCCACTCAACCACCCGGGACAGGGCCAGATACGCAGTATTTT. It specifies CATQPPGTGPDTQYF. This rearrangement joins TRBV19 to TRBJ2-3; 9 bases fit TRBD1. Trimming removed 10 bases from V and 4 bases from J; junction bases left unmatched: 12. The CDR3 contains 15 residues. Germline lookup yields CDR1 LNHDA and CDR2 SQIVND (reference sequence).

The V call is TRBV11-1, the J call TRBJ1-6, with 7 bases that match TRBD1. Germline V gene sequence: CDR1 SGHAT, CDR2 FQDESV (reference sequence). This CDR3 comprises 15 residues. V lost 5 bases and J lost 11; bases outside the gene matches: 12. The CDR3 nucleotides are TGTGCCAGCAGCCAGGAGGACAGGTTCGGGGCACCCCTCCACTTT. Translating it yields CASSQEDRFGAPLHF.

The J gene is TRBJ1-1, the V gene TRBV7-9; D is uncertain. The CDR3 consists of 14 residues. Looked up from germline, CDR1 is SEHNR and CDR2 is FQNEAQ (reference sequence). V was shortened by 5 bases and J by 3 bases, with 13 bases between the two germline ends. The CDR3, as DNA: TGTGCCAGCAGCGTGTGGTCAAGGGACACTGAAGCTTTCTTT. It specifies CASSVWSRDTEAFF.

The chain joins TRBV7-6 to TRBJ1-5, with D tentatively TRBD1 (6 bases). V dropped 5 bases and J dropped 2 bases, with 7 bases sitting between them. The CDR3 has 13 residues. The germline V gene has CDR1 SGHVS and CDR2 FNYEAQ. CDR3 bases: TGTGCCAGCAGCGCAGGGGGCAATCAGCCCCAGCATTTT. Its translation is CASSAGGNQPQHF.